Described below is a single TCR beta chain sequence and its context. Its target is unknown. The sample originates from a study of response to subunit inactivated influenza vaccine. General observations from the study: Only a handful of new T cells, the authors suggested, are recruited with each seasonal influenza vaccination.

This CDR3 is built from 13 residues. The germline V gene has CDR1 LGHDT and CDR2 YNNKEL (reference sequence). Trimming shortened V by 0 bases and J by 5 bases, and 8 bases separated the two germline ends. TCRdb reprocessed the RT-PCR reads with MiXCR, giving one entry per CDR3 protein. This table has around 750,000 distinct CDR3 sequences, approximately 21% appearing once. The sequencing here drew on PBMCs from blood, taken about 5 days after vaccination. The rearrangement joins TRBV3-1 to TRBJ2-7; maybe TRBD2 (5 bases). This clonotype was obtained from a man aged 50 or older who received an inactivated influenza vaccine. Written as DNA, the CDR3 is TGTGCCAGCAGCCAAGATAGGGAGCACGAGCAGTACTTC. Its translation: CASSQDREHEQYF.